The sequence of this TCR beta chain was determined in a study of graft-versus-host responses after intestinal transplantation. Study-level information: Induction with anti-thymocyte globulin, then tacrolimus and steroids for around three years, was given to all recipients.

Worth noting for this clone: Its specificity is unknown.

Here immunoSEQ multiplex PCR was the method, and the copy in TCRdb shows in-frame clones only, minus some. The data contain approximately 110,000 clones, just over 90% of them singletons. Study conclusions and caveats: Early post-transplant declines in HvG were associated with peak levels of circulating GvH clones. Recipient marrow contained GvH clones, some of which appeared first in ileum or blood.

Trimming removed 4 bases from V and 4 bases from J; junction bases left unmatched: 6. Germline-derived CDR1 and CDR2 are MNHEY and SVGAGI. The CDR3 sequence is 15 residues long. Sequenced material: unstimulated CD4+ T cells sorted from spleen or lymph node cells, taken before transplant. The chain recombines TRBV6-5 with TRBJ2-1; 8 bases line up with TRBD1. The sequence derives from a human donor who was the organ donor for an intestinal transplant. As DNA, the CDR3 is TGTGCCAGCAGTTCCCACAGGGGGGCTTACAATGAGCAGTTCTTC. Translation: CASSSHRGAYNEQFF.